The rows below give T cell receptor beta chains drawn from one sample of a study of T cells in Graves' hyperthyroidism and ophthalmopathy. TCRdb independently ran MiXCR on the multiplex PCR reads; one entry per CDR3 protein. The sample has about half a million distinct CDR3 sequences; approximately 16% are singletons. Input material: blood. The receptors originated from a woman aged 25 to 39 with Graves' ophthalmopathy. The CDR3 runs from the conserved cysteine through the conserved F or W. D genes are given only for firm matches.

>-|TRBV3-1
CASSQRTVNIQYF
>-|TRBV7-2
CASSPHGANYGYTF
>-|TRBV7-9
CASSRNRDGYTF
>TRBD1|TRBV5-1
CASSLGQGAPGYTF
>TRBD2|TRBV12-3/TRBV12-4
CASTGREAYEQYF
>-|TRBV10-3
CAISFHLDSSTDTQYF
>TRBD2|TRBV4-2
CASSQPSGGNEQFF
>TRBD2|TRBV20-1
CSAGVAGGQETQYF
>TRBD2|TRBV5-1
CASRASGVYEQYF
>TRBD1|TRBV7-8
CASSLDGQGRTEAFF